Detailed here is one T cell receptor (beta chain). This sample stems from a study of cytomegalovirus exposure and HLA in healthy donors. V lost 5 bases and J lost 0, with 14 bases in between. The CDR3 loop spans 16 amino acids. Germline-derived CDR1 and CDR2 are SGHTA and FQGNSA. Here immunoSEQ multiplex PCR was the method, and the copy in TCRdb shows in-frame clones only, minus some. In the table there are 250,000 to 400,000 clones, around 90% of which are singletons. This receptor was taken from a young man in good health and CMV-seronegative. Sequenced input: PBMCs. The chain recombines TRBV7-2 with TRBJ1-5; no firm D call. The DNA for the CDR3 is TGTGCCAGCAGCCACGGTGGAGTTTATAGCAATCAGCCCCAGCATTTT. This sequence encodes CASSHGGVYSNQPQHF.